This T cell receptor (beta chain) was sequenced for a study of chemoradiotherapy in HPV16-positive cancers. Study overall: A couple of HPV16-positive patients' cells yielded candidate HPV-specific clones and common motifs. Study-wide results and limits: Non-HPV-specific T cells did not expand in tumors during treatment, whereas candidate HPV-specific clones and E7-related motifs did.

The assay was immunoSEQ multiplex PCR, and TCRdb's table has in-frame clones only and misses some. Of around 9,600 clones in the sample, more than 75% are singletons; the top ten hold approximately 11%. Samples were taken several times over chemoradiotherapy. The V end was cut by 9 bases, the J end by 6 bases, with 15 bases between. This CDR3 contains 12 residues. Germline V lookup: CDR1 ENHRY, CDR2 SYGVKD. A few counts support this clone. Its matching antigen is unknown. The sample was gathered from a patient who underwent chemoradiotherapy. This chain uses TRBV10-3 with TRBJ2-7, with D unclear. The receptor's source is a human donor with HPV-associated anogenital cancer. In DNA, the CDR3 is TGTGCCATTACAAAGTCCACCGGCGAGCAGTACTTC. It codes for CAITKSTGEQYF.